This paragraph covers one T cell receptor beta chain sequence. The data are from a study of blood T cell repertoires in COVID-19. Study-level background: T cells, B-cell-depleted T cells, or PBMCs provided the cDNA or gDNA that served as material.

Libraries were prepared by immunoSEQ multiplex PCR; TCRdb keeps only in-frame clonotypes and omits some of them. The sample includes more than 150,000 clones, 70% to 90% of them seen just once. In germline, CDR1 is LNHDA, CDR2 SQIVND (reference sequence). This CDR3 is 12 amino acids long. The germline V and J ends were trimmed by 3 bases and 10 bases, with 12 bases remaining between them. V usage is TRBV19 and J usage is TRBJ1-1, with D perhaps TRBD1 (6 bases). The clonotype originates from a middle-aged man with active or convalescent COVID-19. Sequencing was carried out using peripheral blood. The CDR3 coding sequence is TGTGCCAGTAGTATTGAACGGGGGGCAGCTTTCTTT. Protein product: CASSIERGAAFF.